The source of this TCR beta chain is a study of tumor-infiltrating lymphocytes in glioblastoma multiforme. Remarks on this clonotype: Its antigen is unidentified. A read error may produce the germline difference seen at one junction end.

Three nested ARM-PCR rounds with V-beta and C-beta primers built TCRB libraries. These TCRB libraries lack any described unique molecular identifiers. TCRdb re-analysed the multiplex PCR reads in MiXCR, keeping a single row per CDR3 protein. The table lists over 14,000 distinct CDR3 sequences, around 72% of them singletons, with less than 45% in the top ten. The CDR3 is made up of 16 amino acids. Germline lookup yields CDR1 SGHNT and CDR2 YENEEA. Study findings and constraints: Unequal TCR RNA per T cell might skew measured clone sizes. Only one glioblastoma patient had TCR and mutation analysis. Functional subtype sorting of these T cells was not performed.

The chain combines TRBV11-3 with TRBJ2-1; TRBD2 aligns across 7 bases. The source of this sequence is a male donor with glioblastoma. Sequencing was done on a sample of brain tumor tissue. Here the CDR3 DNA reads TGTGCCAGCAGATTAGAAACTAGCGAGCTCTCCAATGAGCAGTTCTTC. Translating it yields CASRLETSELSNEQFF.